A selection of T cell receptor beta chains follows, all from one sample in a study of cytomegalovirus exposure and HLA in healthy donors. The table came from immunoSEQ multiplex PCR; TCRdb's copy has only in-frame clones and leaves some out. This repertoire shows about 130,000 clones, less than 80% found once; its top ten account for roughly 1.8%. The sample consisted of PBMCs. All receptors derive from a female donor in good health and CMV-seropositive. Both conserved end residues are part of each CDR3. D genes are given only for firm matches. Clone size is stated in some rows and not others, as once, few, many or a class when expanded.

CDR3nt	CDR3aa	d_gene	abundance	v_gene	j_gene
TGCGCCAGCAGCCGGGACAGGGTTCAGACCCAGTACTTC	CASSRDRVQTQYF	TRBD1	once	TRBV5-1	TRBJ2-5
TGTGCCAGCAGTCCCGGGACAGGTGCTACCTACGAGCAGTACTTC	CASSPGTGATYEQYF	TRBD1	.	TRBV6-1	TRBJ2-7
TGTGCCAGCAGCGTAGAGGGGGACAGTTACGAGCAGTACTTC	CASSVEGDSYEQYF	TRBD1	once	TRBV9	TRBJ2-7
TGTGCCAGCAGCCCAGGGTTTGCTAATGAAAAACTGTTTTTT	CASSPGFANEKLFF	.	.	TRBV9	TRBJ1-4
TGTGCCAGCTCACCTCGACAGGGGCGTTACAATGAGCAGTTCTTC	CASSPRQGRYNEQFF	TRBD1	once	TRBV18	TRBJ2-1
TGTGCCAGTAGTGAAGCGGGGGGGCCTTACGAGCAGTACTTC	CASSEAGGPYEQYF	TRBD2	few	TRBV19	TRBJ2-7
TGTGCCAGCAGTGCTGGGACTAGCGGGAGGAATGAGCAGTTCTTC	CASSAGTSGRNEQFF	TRBD2	.	TRBV2	TRBJ2-1
TGTGCCACCAGCAGTGGGGCCAATTCACCCCTCCACTTT	CATSSGANSPLHF	.	.	TRBV15	TRBJ1-6
TGTGCCAGTAGTTTGGGACTAGCGGGCTACGAGCAGTACTTC	CASSLGLAGYEQYF	TRBD2	.	TRBV19	TRBJ2-7
TGCGCCAGCAGTTTGCGGGAACCCAATGAGCAGTTCTTC	CASSLREPNEQFF	.	.	TRBV10-2	TRBJ2-1
TGTGCCAGCACCCTCCGGGACAGCAACACAGATACGCAGTATTTT	CASTLRDSNTDTQYF	TRBD1	few	TRBV11-1	TRBJ2-3
TGTGCCAGCAGTGAAAGGACTAGCGGGAACACCGGGGAGCTGTTTTTT	CASSERTSGNTGELFF	TRBD2	.	TRBV6-1	TRBJ2-2
TGTGCCAGCCAACGAGGGACTAGAGAAGAGACCCAGTACTTC	CASQRGTREETQYF	TRBD2	.	TRBV6-6	TRBJ2-5
TGTGCCAGTAACGGGGTTCCTATGAGGAACACTGAAGCTTTCTTT	CASNGVPMRNTEAFF	.	.	TRBV19	TRBJ1-1
TGTGCCAGCAGATCTTCCGGGGACAGGGTTTTT	CASRSSGDRVF	TRBD1	few	TRBV6-6	TRBJ1-4
TGTGCCAGCAGTCGCTCCGGGACAGTTTATGGCTACACCTTC	CASSRSGTVYGYTF	TRBD1	.	TRBV7-8	TRBJ1-2
TGTGCCAGCAGCACAGGACTAGCGGGATGGTCCTACGAGCAGTACTTC	CASSTGLAGWSYEQYF	TRBD2	once	TRBV11-1	TRBJ2-7
TGTGCCAGCAGGTCGGGACACAGAGGGGCTGAAGCTTTCTTT	CASRSGHRGAEAFF	.	.	TRBV6-5	TRBJ1-1
TGTGCCAGCAGTGAAGCGGGCGGGGGTGGCTACACCTTC	CASSEAGGGGYTF	.	.	TRBV2	TRBJ1-2
TGTGCCAGCAGCAAAAACTCGGGGGTCTCTGGGGCCAACGTCCTGACTTTC	CASSKNSGVSGANVLTF	.	.	TRBV7-8	TRBJ2-6
TGTGCCTGGAGTGTGGCGATGTTGTCGGGTGAGACCCAGTACTTC	CAWSVAMLSGETQYF	.	once	TRBV30	TRBJ2-5
TGTGCCAGCAGCTTTCGGCAGGGGGAAAGCTACGAGCAGTACTTC	CASSFRQGESYEQYF	TRBD1	.	TRBV5-4	TRBJ2-7
TGTGCCAGCAGTTCGCCAACAGGGCAAGATGAGCAGTTCTTC	CASSSPTGQDEQFF	.	.	TRBV28	TRBJ2-1
TGTGCCAGCAGACGGGGACTAGCGGGAGGGCAGGAGCAGTACTTC	CASRRGLAGGQEQYF	TRBD2	.	TRBV2	TRBJ2-7
TGTGCCAGCTCACCGAGTATGGCAGAAGTGACTGGTGAGCAGTTCTTC	CASSPSMAEVTGEQFF	.	.	TRBV18	TRBJ2-1
TGTGCCAGCATGGACAGGGGAGGACCCTACGAGCAGTACTTC	CASMDRGGPYEQYF	TRBD1	.	TRBV2	TRBJ2-7
TGCGCCAGCAGCTCCTTGACTATTCCAAGCACAGATACGCAGTATTTT	CASSSLTIPSTDTQYF	.	once	TRBV5-1	TRBJ2-3
TGCGCCAGCAGCTTGTCTAATAATGAAAAACTGTTTTTT	CASSLSNNEKLFF	.	.	TRBV5-1	TRBJ1-4
TGTGCCAGCAGTTCGGCGAGGGGCTACACCTTC	CASSSARGYTF	.	.	TRBV6-5	TRBJ1-2
TGTGCCAGCAGCTTAATCCAGGGCGGCGGGGAGCTGTTTTTT	CASSLIQGGGELFF	.	.	TRBV7-9	TRBJ2-2
TGTGCCAGCAGTTTTGAAGAGGGCGGCTACAATGAGCAGTTCTTC	CASSFEEGGYNEQFF	.	.	TRBV28	TRBJ2-1
TGCGCCAGCAGCCAAGCAGGGACTAGTATCTACGAGCAGTACTTC	CASSQAGTSIYEQYF	TRBD2	.	TRBV4-1	TRBJ2-7
TGTGCCAGCAGGGCACAGGGGGCGCGGAACACTGAAGCTTTCTTT	CASRAQGARNTEAFF	TRBD1	.	TRBV11-2	TRBJ1-1
TGTGCCAGCAGCGACAGGGGGAGCTCTGGAAACACCATATATTTT	CASSDRGSSGNTIYF	TRBD1	.	TRBV5-5	TRBJ1-3
TGTGCCTGGAGTCGGACATCGAGCACAGATACGCAGTATTTT	CAWSRTSSTDTQYF	.	.	TRBV30	TRBJ2-3
TGTGCCGGCAGCTTAACGGGGTCCGAGGAGACCCAGTACTTC	CAGSLTGSEETQYF	.	.	TRBV11-3	TRBJ2-5
TGTGCCAGCAGCCCAACAGGGACCCAAGAAAAACTGTTTTTT	CASSPTGTQEKLFF	.	.	TRBV5-4	TRBJ1-4
TGTGCCAGCGTGAGGGTAGGGAACACCGGGGAGCTGTTTTTT	CASVRVGNTGELFF	.	once	TRBV2	TRBJ2-2
TGTGCCAGCAGCCGACAGACAGGGAGCTACGAGCAGTACTTC	CASSRQTGSYEQYF	TRBD1	.	TRBV6-6	TRBJ2-7
TGTGCCAGCTTCCCTCAACCGGGACAGATCAGCTCCTACAATGAGCAGTTCTTC	CASFPQPGQISSYNEQFF	TRBD1	.	TRBV5-4	TRBJ2-1
TGTGCCAGCAGCCTGACAGGGGGCGCGGGAGAGCAGTACTTC	CASSLTGGAGEQYF	TRBD1	.	TRBV2	TRBJ2-7
TGTGCCAGCAGTATAGCGGGATCCTTACCTCAGTACTTC	CASSIAGSLPQYF	TRBD2	.	TRBV11-2	TRBJ2-7
TGTGCCAGCAAACCGAACTATGAGCAGTTCTTC	CASKPNYEQFF	.	once	TRBV27	TRBJ2-1
TGTGCCAGCAGCTTCTTCCGGGACAGGGGCGGTCAAGAGACCCAGTACTTC	CASSFFRDRGGQETQYF	TRBD1	.	TRBV5-4	TRBJ2-5
TGTGCCAGCAGCTTAAGGGGACAGGGACCCGGTGAAGCTTTCTTT	CASSLRGQGPGEAFF	TRBD1	.	TRBV7-9	TRBJ1-1
TGTGCCAGCAGCCCCCGACCCCCGAGGGAAACTGAAGCTTTCTTT	CASSPRPPRETEAFF	.	.	TRBV11-1	TRBJ1-1
TGTGCCAGCAGCGCTGCCGGACAGGGTTACGAGCAGTACTTC	CASSAAGQGYEQYF	TRBD1	.	TRBV13	TRBJ2-7
TGCGCCAGCAGCTCGACCGGGACAAGCTATGGCTACACCTTC	CASSSTGTSYGYTF	.	few	TRBV5-1	TRBJ1-2
TGTGCCAGCAGTGAAATGAGAACTAGCGGGGGACTAGATACGCAGTATTTT	CASSEMRTSGGLDTQYF	TRBD2	.	TRBV2	TRBJ2-3